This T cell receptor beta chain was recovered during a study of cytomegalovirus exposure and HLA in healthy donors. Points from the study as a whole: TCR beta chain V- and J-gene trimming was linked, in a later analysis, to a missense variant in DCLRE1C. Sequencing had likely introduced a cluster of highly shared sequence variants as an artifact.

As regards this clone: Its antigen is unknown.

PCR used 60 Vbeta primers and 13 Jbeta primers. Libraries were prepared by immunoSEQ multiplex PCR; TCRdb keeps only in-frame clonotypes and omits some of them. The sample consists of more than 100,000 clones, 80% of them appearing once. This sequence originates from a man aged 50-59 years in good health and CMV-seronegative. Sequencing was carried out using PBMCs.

CDR3 sequence reads: CASSLAPVANVLTF. In DNA, the CDR3 is TGTGCCAGCAGTCTAGCTCCTGTGGCCAACGTCCTGACTTTC. The chain joins TRBV28 to TRBJ2-6, with D perhaps TRBD2 (5 bases). The germline gives CDR1 MDHEN, CDR2 SYDVKM. The CDR3 is made up of 14 amino acids. The V gene lost 5 bases and the J gene lost 6 bases, with 11 bases spanning the gap.